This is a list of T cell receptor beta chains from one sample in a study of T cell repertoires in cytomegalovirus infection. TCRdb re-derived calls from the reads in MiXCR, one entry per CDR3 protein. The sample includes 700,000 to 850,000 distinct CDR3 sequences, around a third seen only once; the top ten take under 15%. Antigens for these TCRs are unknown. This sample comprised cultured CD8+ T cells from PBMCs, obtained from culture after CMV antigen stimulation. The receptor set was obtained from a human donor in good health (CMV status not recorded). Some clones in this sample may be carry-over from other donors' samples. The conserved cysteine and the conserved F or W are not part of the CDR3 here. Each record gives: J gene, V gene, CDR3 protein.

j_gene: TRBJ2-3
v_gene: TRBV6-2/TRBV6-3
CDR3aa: ASSSPLRGAGDTQY

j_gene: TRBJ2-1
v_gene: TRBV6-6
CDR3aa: ASSYQGSPYNEQF

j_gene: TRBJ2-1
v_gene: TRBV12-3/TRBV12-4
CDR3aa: ASSFDHNEQF

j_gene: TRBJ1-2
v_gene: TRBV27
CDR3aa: ASSPTGGNGYT

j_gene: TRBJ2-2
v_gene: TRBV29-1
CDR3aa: SVGSVNTGELF

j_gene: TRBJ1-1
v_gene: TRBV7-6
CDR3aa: ASTSRARDTEAF

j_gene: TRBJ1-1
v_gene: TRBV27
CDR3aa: ASRHGTGGSEAF

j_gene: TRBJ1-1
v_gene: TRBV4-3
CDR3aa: ASSQATGANTEAF

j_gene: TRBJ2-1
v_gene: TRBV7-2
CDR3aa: ASSLDSRGLTGNEQF

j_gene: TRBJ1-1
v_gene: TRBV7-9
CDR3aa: ASSPTPDQALEAF

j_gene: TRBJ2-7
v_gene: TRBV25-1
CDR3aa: ASRLRYEQY